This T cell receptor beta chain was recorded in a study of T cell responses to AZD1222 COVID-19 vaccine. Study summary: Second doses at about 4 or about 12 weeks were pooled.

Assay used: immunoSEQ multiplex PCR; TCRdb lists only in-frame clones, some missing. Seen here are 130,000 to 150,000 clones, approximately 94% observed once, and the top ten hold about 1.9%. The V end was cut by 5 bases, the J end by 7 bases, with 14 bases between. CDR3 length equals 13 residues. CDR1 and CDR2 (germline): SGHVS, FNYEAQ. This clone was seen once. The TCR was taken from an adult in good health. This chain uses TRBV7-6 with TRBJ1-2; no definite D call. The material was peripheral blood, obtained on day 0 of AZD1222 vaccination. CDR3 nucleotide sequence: TGTGCCAGCAGCCCCAAGGGTCTGGGTGGCTACACCTTC. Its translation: CASSPKGLGGYTF.